The 21 T cell receptor beta chains listed next were all sequenced from one sample in a study of identical twins. TCRdb reanalysed the 5' RACE reads using MiXCR and keeps one entry per CDR3 protein. This table has approximately 700,000 distinct CDR3 sequences, around 5.7% appearing once. The sample taken for sequencing was naive T cells sorted from blood. The source is a man younger than 35 in good health.

V and J are TRBV27 and TRBJ1-1; maybe TRBD1 (5 bases). The germline gives CDR1 MNHEY, CDR2 SMNVEV (reference sequence). V dropped 3 bases and J dropped 10 bases, with 12 bases sitting between them. The CDR3 consists of 12 residues. The CDR3: CASSFGGVGAFF. DNA of the CDR3: TGTGCCAGCAGTTTCGGGGGGGTAGGAGCTTTCTTT.

This clonotype came up a few times. The V and J genes are TRBV7-9 and TRBJ2-1; D uncertain. V shed 0 bases and J shed 7 bases, with 7 bases lying between them. Germline V lookup: CDR1 SEHNR, CDR2 FQNEAQ (reference sequence). This CDR3 spans 13 amino acids. The CDR3 DNA sequence: TGTGCCAGCAGCTTAGCACTCTTAAATGAGCAGTTCTTC. It yields the protein CASSLALLNEQFF.

This clonotype was seen only a few times. The chain recombines TRBV20-1 with TRBJ2-2, with D uncertain. The CDR3 length is 13 residues. Germline loops: CDR1 DFQATT, CDR2 SNEGSKA (reference sequence). The germline V and J ends were trimmed by 6 bases and 0 bases, with 8 bases remaining between them. CDR3 nucleotides: TGCAGTGCATACGGCACGAACACCGGGGAGCTGTTTTTT. Translating it yields CSAYGTNTGELFF.

This clonotype was seen ten or more times. CDR3: CASSLGQGSPSNQPQHF. CDR3 nucleotides: TGTGCCAGCAGCCTGGGACAGGGATCCCCTAGCAATCAGCCCCAGCATTTT. This chain joins TRBV12-3 or TRBV12-4 and TRBJ1-5, with 9 bases matching TRBD1. The trim removed 6 bases at V and 0 bases at J, leaving 9 bases unmatched. The CDR3 is 17 residues long.

This clonotype has only a few counts. The chain couples TRBV5-5 to TRBJ2-2; D not certain. The CDR3 contains 14 residues. Germline assignment: CDR1 SGHKS and CDR2 YYEKEE (reference sequence). V lost 3 bases to trimming and J lost 1 base, with 7 bases between them. The CDR3 protein is CASSYGVNTGELFF. CDR3 coding DNA: TGTGCCAGCAGCTATGGAGTGAACACCGGGGAGCTGTTTTTT.

This chain joins TRBV3-1 and TRBJ2-4; possibly TRBD1 for D (5 bases). Trimming cost V 1 base and J 8 bases, with 9 bases left between them. Germline-derived CDR1 and CDR2 are LGHDT and YNNKEL (reference sequence). The CDR3 contains 13 residues. Here the CDR3 DNA reads TGTGCCAGCAGCCAAGCAGGGATACACATTCAGTACTTC. This codes for CASSQAGIHIQYF.

This clonotype turned up a few times. This rearrangement joins TRBV7-2 to TRBJ1-2; a weak D match, TRBD1 (5 bases). Germline CDR1 SGHTA, CDR2 FQGNSA. The ends were cut back, 5 bases at V and 4 bases at J, with 14 bases in the middle. This CDR3 has 14 amino acids. This CDR3 reads CASSQPGRIYGYTF. The DNA for the CDR3 is TGTGCCAGCAGCCAACCGGGACGGATCTATGGCTACACCTTC.

This clonotype showed up many times. This sequence joins TRBV20-1 and TRBJ2-1; D is unresolved. Germline CDR1 and CDR2: DFQATT and SNEGSKA (reference sequence). The CDR3 runs to 11 residues. Between the trimmed V and J ends, which lost 2 bases and 6 bases, there was a span of 5 bases. The CDR3 loop reads CSARSLNEQFF. The CDR3 DNA is TGCAGTGCTAGATCCCTCAATGAGCAGTTCTTC.

This clonotype has ten or more counts. The chain links TRBV6-5 to TRBJ1-5, with TRBD1 as a possible D gene (5 bases). Germline lookup yields CDR1 MNHEY and CDR2 SVGAGI. There are 17 residues in the CDR3. Trimming pared 0 bases from V and 4 bases from J, leaving 16 bases between. The CDR3 DNA is TGTGCCAGCAGTTACTCGACTCCGGGGCGAAGGAATCAGCCCCAGCATTTT. Its translation: CASSYSTPGRRNQPQHF.

This clonotype was seen repeatedly, ten times or more. This rearrangement joins TRBV15 to TRBJ2-3, with TRBD1 as a possible D gene (5 bases). Trimming pared 0 bases from V and 4 bases from J, leaving 20 bases between. Germline assignment: CDR1 LNHNV and CDR2 YYDKDF (reference sequence). The CDR3 is made up of 18 amino acids. For the CDR3, the DNA is TGTGCCACCAGCAGAGAGCCCCGGGCAGGGCTATCTCCAGATACGCAGTATTTT. Protein: CATSREPRAGLSPDTQYF.

This clonotype was found many times. V is TRBV7-6 and J is TRBJ2-1, with D possibly TRBD2 on 6 matching bases. The V end was cut by 1 base, the J end by 3 bases, with 16 bases between. Germline V gene sequence: CDR1 SGHVS, CDR2 FNYEAQ. This CDR3 has 17 amino acids. CDR3 bases: TGTGCCAGCAGCTTAGAAAGTACTTCTAGCGTCTACAATGAGCAGTTCTTC. Translation: CASSLESTSSVYNEQFF.

There are a few counts of this clonotype. This chain joins TRBV2 and TRBJ2-5; D uncertain. Trimming took off 10 bases at V and 0 bases at J, with 12 bases between the two ends. The CDR3 length is 13 residues. Germline CDR1 is SNHLY and CDR2 is FYNNEI. The CDR3 loop is CANTDGYQETQYF. The CDR3 DNA reads TGTGCCAACACCGACGGGTACCAAGAGACCCAGTACTTC.

This clonotype was counted many times. The chain has TRBV11-1 and TRBJ2-1; 7 positions agree with TRBD2. J was trimmed by 5 bases and V by 4 bases; bases with no gene match: 8. The CDR3 length is 15 residues. Germline CDR1 and CDR2: SGHAT and FQDESV (reference sequence). The CDR3 reads CASSSPLRGDNEQFF. The CDR3 DNA follows: TGTGCCAGCAGCTCGCCGCTCCGGGGGGACAATGAGCAGTTCTTC.

This clonotype was recorded a few times. The V and J genes are TRBV18 and TRBJ2-2; 7 nucleotides agree with TRBD2. V dropped 2 bases and J dropped 0; count of bases not matched to a gene: 9. The CDR3 is made up of 18 amino acids. The germline CDR1 and CDR2 sequences are KGHSH and LQKENI. The DNA of the CDR3 is TGTGCCAGCTCACCAGCCGGGAGGTCAGGAACGAACACCGGGGAGCTGTTTTTT. It specifies CASSPAGRSGTNTGELFF. Complete variable domain (other parts from reference TRBV18 and TRBJ2-2): NAGVMQNPRHLVRRRGQEARLRCSPMKGHSHVYWYRQLPEEGLKFMVYLQKENIIDESGMPKERFSAEFPKEGPSILRIQQVVRGDSAAYFCASSPAGRSGTNTGELFFGEGSRLTVL.

This clonotype was detected many times. V is TRBV28 and J is TRBJ2-3; TRBD2 aligns across 7 bases. Germline CDR1 and CDR2: MDHEN and SYDVKM. This CDR3 comprises 15 residues. V trimming: 6 bases; J trimming: 1 base; junction bases outside the gene matches: 7. The CDR3: CASSSLALRTDTQYF. The DNA of the CDR3 is TGTGCCAGCAGCTCACTAGCGCTTCGCACAGATACGCAGTATTTT.

Only a few counts were recorded for this clonotype. V usage is TRBV4-1 and J usage is TRBJ1-1; D perhaps matches TRBD1 (5 bases). Germline CDR1 is MGHRA and CDR2 is YSYEKL. This CDR3 spans 15 amino acids. Trimming left V 4 bases short and J 1 base short, with 13 bases between. The CDR3 nucleotides read TGCGCCAGCAGCCCCATTGGGCAGGGGAACACTGAAGCTTTCTTT. Amino acid sequence: CASSPIGQGNTEAFF.

This clonotype was observed a few times. The V call is TRBV6-1, the J call TRBJ2-3, with 8 bases fitting TRBD1. The CDR3 sequence is 15 residues long. J gave up 2 bases and V 4 bases, and 5 bases lay outside the gene matches. Germline values: CDR1 MNHNS, CDR2 SASEGT. CDR3 in amino acids: CASSVGQVSTDTQYF. Here the CDR3 DNA reads TGTGCCAGCAGTGTGGGACAGGTATCCACAGATACGCAGTATTTT.

This clonotype was recorded many times. CDR3 in amino acids: CASSIIAGENEQFF. CDR3 coding DNA: TGTGCCAGCAGCATCATAGCGGGAGAGAATGAGCAGTTCTTC. The chain is built from TRBV7-2 and TRBJ2-1, with 9 bases fitting TRBD2. The ends lost 5 bases at V and 7 bases at J; junction bases unmatched: 6. Germline V gene sequence: CDR1 SGHTA, CDR2 FQGNSA. This CDR3 has 14 residues. The full variable domain, rest sourced from reference TRBV7-2 and TRBJ2-1, is GAGVSQSPSNKVTEKGKDVELRCDPISGHTALYWYRQSLGQGLEFLIYFQGNSAPDKSGLPSDRFSAERTGGSVSTLTIQRTQQEDSAVYLCASSIIAGENEQFFGPGTRLTVL.

The chain combines TRBV20-1 with TRBJ1-2; 8 bases are a match to TRBD1. This CDR3 contains 12 residues. Germline assignment: CDR1 DFQATT and CDR2 SNEGSKA (reference sequence). V lost 5 bases and J lost 8; bases outside the gene matches: 7. CDR3 bases: TGCAGTGCTGACAGGGGCGATTCGGGCTACACCTTC. This translates into CSADRGDSGYTF.

This chain uses TRBV12-3 or TRBV12-4 with TRBJ2-7; 14 nucleotides agree with TRBD2. The trim removed 5 bases at V and 6 bases at J, leaving 12 bases unmatched. The CDR3 consists of 17 residues. The CDR3, as DNA: TGTGCCAGCAGTCAAACTAAAGCCGGGACTAGCGGGAGCGAGCAGTACTTC. It yields the protein CASSQTKAGTSGSEQYF.

This clonotype was seen repeatedly, ten times or more. The J gene is TRBJ1-1, the V gene TRBV27; D gene ambiguous. CDR1 is MNHEY, CDR2 SMNVEV, per germline (reference sequence). The length of the CDR3 is 13 residues. Trimming removed 6 bases at V and 2 bases at J, with 10 bases between. CDR3 sequence (DNA): TGTGCCAGCAGGGGGATGGCAAACACTGAAGCTTTCTTT. Its translation is CASRGMANTEAFF.